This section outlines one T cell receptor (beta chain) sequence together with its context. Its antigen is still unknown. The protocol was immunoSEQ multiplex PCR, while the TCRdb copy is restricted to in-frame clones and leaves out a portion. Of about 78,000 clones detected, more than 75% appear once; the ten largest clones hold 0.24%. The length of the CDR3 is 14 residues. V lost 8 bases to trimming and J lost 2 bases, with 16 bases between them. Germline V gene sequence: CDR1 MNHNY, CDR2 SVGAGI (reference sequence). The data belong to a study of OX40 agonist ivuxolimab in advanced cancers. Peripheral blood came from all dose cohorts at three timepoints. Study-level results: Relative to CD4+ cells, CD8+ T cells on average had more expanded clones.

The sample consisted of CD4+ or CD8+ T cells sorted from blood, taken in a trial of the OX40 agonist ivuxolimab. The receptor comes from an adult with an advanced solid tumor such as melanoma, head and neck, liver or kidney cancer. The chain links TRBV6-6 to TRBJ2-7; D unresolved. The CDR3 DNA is TGTGCCAGCCGGTCCCCGGCGACCCCCTACGAGCAGTACTTC. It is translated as CASRSPATPYEQYF.